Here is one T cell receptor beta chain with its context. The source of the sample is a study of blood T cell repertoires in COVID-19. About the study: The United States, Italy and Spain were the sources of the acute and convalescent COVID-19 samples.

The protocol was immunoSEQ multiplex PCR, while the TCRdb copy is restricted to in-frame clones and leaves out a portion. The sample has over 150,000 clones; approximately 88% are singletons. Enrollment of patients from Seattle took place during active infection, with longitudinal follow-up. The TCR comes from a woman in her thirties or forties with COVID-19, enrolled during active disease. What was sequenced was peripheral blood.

The CDR3 region has the DNA TGTGCCAGCAAGAGGGACAGGGTATCCTACGAGCAGTACTTC. Its translation: CASKRDRVSYEQYF. V is TRBV6-5 and J is TRBJ2-7; TRBD1 matches at 9 bases. The CDR3 is 14 amino acids. The ends lost 7 bases at V and 1 base at J; junction bases unmatched: 5. The germline V gene has CDR1 MNHEY and CDR2 SVGAGI.